A single T cell receptor beta chain is shown here with its context. Clones were sequenced by immunoSEQ multiplex PCR, and TCRdb holds only the in-frame ones, with some missing. The sample yields under 250,000 clones, over 70% seen once. This sample was taken from a study of blood T cell repertoires in COVID-19. About the study: COVID-19 samples collected from the United States, Italy and Spain covered acute and convalescent phases.

V lost 6 bases to trimming and J lost 7 bases; unmatched junction nucleotides: 8. From germline, CDR1 is WSHSY and CDR2 SAAADI. The CDR3 is 14 amino acids. The chain joins TRBV10-2 to TRBJ2-1, with 8 nucleotides matching TRBD2. The sequence was obtained from a man aged 35 to 55 with active or convalescent COVID-19. Sequencing was done on a sample of peripheral blood. As DNA, the CDR3 is TGCGCCAGCAGCCTAGCGGGCGTTGGTAATGAGCAGTTCTTC. Translating gives CASSLAGVGNEQFF.